The 16 T cell receptor beta chains in this list originate from one sample, sequenced in a study of CD8 T cells in Susac syndrome. An input of about 0.45 to 1 ug of RNA was subjected to reverse transcription using random hexamers. Each CDR3 protein is one row after TCRdb ran MiXCR on the immunoSEQ multiplex PCR reads. The data show 200,000 or so distinct CDR3 sequences, over 90% seen once. Sequences were obtained from CD4+ T cells from PBMCs. These receptor sequences come from a human donor with multiple sclerosis.

This sequence joins TRBV27 and TRBJ2-3; D may be TRBD2 (6 bases). CDR1 is MNHEY, CDR2 SMNVEV, per germline (reference sequence). The CDR3 has 13 residues. Trimming pared 8 bases from V and 13 bases from J, leaving 22 bases between. The CDR3: CASLQTGTFKKYF. CDR3 nucleotides: TGTGCCAGCCTCCAAACCGGGACTTTCAAGAAGTATTTT.

The gene calls are TRBV12-3 or TRBV12-4 and TRBJ2-1; D might be TRBD2 (5 bases). The germline V and J ends were trimmed by 10 bases and 0 bases, with 13 bases remaining between them. The CDR3 has 14 amino acids. The CDR3 nucleotides read TGTGCCACCTCGGATGGGAGCTCCTACAATGAGCAGTTCTTC. Translating gives CATSDGSSYNEQFF.

This chain links TRBV2 with TRBJ1-2; D is perhaps TRBD1 (5 bases). The V end was cut by 6 bases, the J end by 5 bases, with 13 bases between. Germline lookup yields CDR1 SNHLY and CDR2 FYNNEI. The CDR3 is 13 residues long. The CDR3 nucleotides read TGTGCCAGCAGCGCTGGGACCATGTATGGCTACACCTTC. Translated, it gives CASSAGTMYGYTF.

The J gene is TRBJ2-7, the V gene TRBV5-1, with 9 bases identical to TRBD2. Germline loops: CDR1 SGHRS, CDR2 YFSETQ. The CDR3 loop spans 14 amino acids. V lost 2 bases, J lost 5 bases, and 5 bases stayed unmatched. The chain's CDR3 is CASSLGGLADEQYF. The CDR3 DNA follows: TGCGCCAGCAGCTTAGGGGGACTAGCAGACGAGCAGTACTTC.

The V and J genes are TRBV7-6 and TRBJ2-3; 11 positions match TRBD2. The CDR3 length is 16 residues. CDR1 and CDR2 (germline): SGHVS, FNYEAQ. The V gene end was trimmed by 4 bases and the J gene end by 2 bases; junction bases not matched to a gene: 5. DNA of the CDR3: TGTGCCAGCAGCTCACTAGCGGGGGCCTTCACAGATACGCAGTATTTT. Translated, it gives CASSSLAGAFTDTQYF.

The chain recombines TRBV30 with TRBJ1-1; TRBD1 is a possible D gene (5 bases). There are 13 residues in the CDR3. CDR1 and CDR2 (germline): GTSNPN, SVGIG (reference sequence). Trimming stripped 3 bases from V and 3 bases from J, with 11 bases between. The CDR3 here is CAWRSWGDTEAFF. For the CDR3, the DNA is TGTGCCTGGAGATCTTGGGGGGACACTGAAGCTTTCTTT.

The chain uses TRBV5-6 and TRBJ2-5; D is perhaps TRBD1 or TRBD2 (5 bases each). The length of the CDR3 is 11 residues. Germline values: CDR1 SGHDT, CDR2 YYEEEE. V was clipped by 10 bases and J by 3 bases, with 10 bases between them. In DNA, the CDR3 is TGTGCCGGGGCCGGGGAAGAGACCCAGTACTTC. Translation: CAGAGEETQYF.

The genes are TRBV5-1 and TRBJ2-5, with 12 bases identical to TRBD2. CDR3 length: 16 residues. Germline V gene data show CDR1 as SGHRS and CDR2 as YFSETQ. The J segment lost 0 bases and the V segment lost 1 base, leaving 1 base of the junction unmatched. The CDR3 is CASSLTSGGNQETQYF. DNA of the CDR3: TGCGCCAGCAGCTTGACTAGCGGGGGGAACCAAGAGACCCAGTACTTC. Filled out from reference TRBV5-1 and TRBJ2-5, the complete variable domain reads KAGVTQTPRYLIKTRGQQVTLSCSPISGHRSVSWYQQTPGQGLQFLFEYFSETQRNKGNFPGRFSGRQFSNSRSEMNVSTLELGDSALYLCASSLTSGGNQETQYFGPGTRLLVL.

CDR3 in amino acids: CASSPISGKQFF. In DNA, the CDR3 is TGTGCCAGCAGCCCCATCTCTGGAAAGCAGTTCTTC. The V call is TRBV6-5, the J call TRBJ2-1, with D hard to call. The V gene's germline CDR1 is MNHEY and CDR2 SVGAGI. Trimming took 6 bases from V and 11 from J, leaving 14 bases between them. CDR3 length: 12 residues.

The chain has TRBV6-5 and TRBJ1-2; D might be TRBD1 (6 bases). This CDR3 comprises 13 residues. Germline CDR1 is MNHEY and CDR2 is SVGAGI. The V gene lost 5 bases and the J gene lost 6 bases, with 13 bases spanning the gap. The CDR3 protein is CASSEDSTHGYTF. CDR3 nucleotide sequence: TGTGCCAGCAGTGAGGACAGCACGCATGGCTACACCTTC.

The V gene is TRBV20-1, the J gene TRBJ2-5; 16 nucleotides align to TRBD2. CDR1 and CDR2 from the germline V gene are DFQATT and SNEGSKA (reference sequence). Trimming took 5 bases from V and 5 from J; bases not matched to a gene: 8. The CDR3 runs to 16 residues. In DNA form, the CDR3 reads TGCAGTGCTTCCGGGACTAGCGGGGGGGCCGAGGAGACCCAGTACTTC. Its translation is CSASGTSGGAEETQYF.

The chain has TRBV25-1 and TRBJ2-7; D call uncertain. CDR1 is MGHDK and CDR2 is SYGVNS in the germline V gene. This CDR3 has 14 residues. Trimming cost V 5 bases and J 4 bases, with 15 bases left between them. CDR3 sequence reads: CASSQLPLGYEQYF. CDR3 DNA: TGTGCCAGCAGTCAACTCCCACTGGGGTACGAGCAGTACTTC.

The CDR3 DNA follows: TGTGCCATCGGGGACAGGGAGAACGAGCAGTACTTC. Its translation is CAIGDRENEQYF. V and J are TRBV10-3 and TRBJ2-7; 9 bases align to TRBD1. This CDR3 spans 12 amino acids. Trimming took 8 bases from V and 5 from J; bases not matched to a gene: 4. From germline, CDR1 is ENHRY and CDR2 SYGVKD.

The chain has TRBV14 and TRBJ1-2; D might be TRBD1 (5 bases). Trimming removed 4 bases from V and 4 bases from J, with 13 bases in between. The germline CDR1 and CDR2 sequences are SGHDN and FVKESK. The CDR3 contains 14 residues. CDR3 nucleotide sequence: TGTGCCAGCAGCCGCGGTGGAGGGGTCTATGGCTACACCTTC. It specifies CASSRGGGVYGYTF.

The gene calls are TRBV4-1 and TRBJ2-7; 8 nucleotides align to TRBD1. This CDR3 has 15 amino acids. CDR1 and CDR2 (germline): MGHRA, YSYEKL. V lost 1 base and J lost 6; bases outside the gene matches: 8. The CDR3 sequence: CASSQGGQALFEQYF. The CDR3 bases are TGCGCCAGCAGCCAAGGGGGACAGGCCCTCTTCGAGCAGTACTTC.

The chain employs TRBV5-1 and TRBJ2-3; 8 positions match TRBD1. Germline V gene sequence: CDR1 SGHRS, CDR2 YFSETQ. The CDR3 runs 15 residues. J lost 6 bases, V lost 3 bases, and 9 bases had no gene match. CDR3 in amino acids: CASSSTGDPADTQYF. The CDR3 DNA sequence: TGCGCCAGCAGCTCGACAGGGGACCCCGCTGATACGCAGTATTTT.